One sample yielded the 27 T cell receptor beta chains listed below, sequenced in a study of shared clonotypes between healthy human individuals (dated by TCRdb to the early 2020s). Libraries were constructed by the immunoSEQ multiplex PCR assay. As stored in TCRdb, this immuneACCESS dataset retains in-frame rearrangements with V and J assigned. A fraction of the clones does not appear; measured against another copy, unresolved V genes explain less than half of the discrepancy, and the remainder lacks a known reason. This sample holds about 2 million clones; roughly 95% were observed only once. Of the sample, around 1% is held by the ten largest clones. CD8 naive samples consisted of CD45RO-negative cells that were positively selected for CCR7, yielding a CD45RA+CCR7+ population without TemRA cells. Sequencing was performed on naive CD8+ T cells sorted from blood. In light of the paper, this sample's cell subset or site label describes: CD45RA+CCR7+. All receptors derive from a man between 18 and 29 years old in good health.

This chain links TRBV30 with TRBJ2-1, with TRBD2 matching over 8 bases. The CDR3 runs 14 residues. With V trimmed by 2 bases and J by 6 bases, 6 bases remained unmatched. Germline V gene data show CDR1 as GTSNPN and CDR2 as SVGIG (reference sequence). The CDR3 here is CAWSRGAGGNEQFF. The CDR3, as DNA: TGTGCCTGGAGTCGAGGGGCGGGGGGCAATGAGCAGTTCTTC.

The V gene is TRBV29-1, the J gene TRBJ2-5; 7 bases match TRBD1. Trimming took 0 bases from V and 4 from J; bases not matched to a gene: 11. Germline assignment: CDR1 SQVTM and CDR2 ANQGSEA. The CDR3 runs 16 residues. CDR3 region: CSVEDPYLPGGETQYF. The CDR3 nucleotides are TGCAGCGTTGAAGACCCCTATCTCCCAGGGGGAGAGACCCAGTACTTC.

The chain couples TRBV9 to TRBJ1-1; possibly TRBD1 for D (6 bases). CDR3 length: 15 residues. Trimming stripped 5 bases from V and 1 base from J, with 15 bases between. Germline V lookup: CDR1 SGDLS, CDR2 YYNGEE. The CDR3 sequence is CASRPGHPTNTEAFF. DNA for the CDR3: TGTGCCAGCAGACCGGGACACCCGACGAACACTGAAGCTTTCTTT.

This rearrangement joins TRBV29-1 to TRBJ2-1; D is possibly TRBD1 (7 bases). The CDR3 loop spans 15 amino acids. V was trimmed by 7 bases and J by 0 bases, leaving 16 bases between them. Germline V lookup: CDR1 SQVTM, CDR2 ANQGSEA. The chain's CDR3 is CSALGGTDSYNEQFF. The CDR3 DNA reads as TGCAGCGCCCTGGGCGGGACAGACTCCTACAATGAGCAGTTCTTC.

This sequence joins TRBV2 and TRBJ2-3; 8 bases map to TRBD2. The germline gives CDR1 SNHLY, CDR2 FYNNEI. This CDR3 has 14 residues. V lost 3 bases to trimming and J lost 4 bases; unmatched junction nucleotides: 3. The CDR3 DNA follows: TGTGCCAGCAGTGACCTAGCGGGTGCAGATACGCAGTATTTT. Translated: CASSDLAGADTQYF.

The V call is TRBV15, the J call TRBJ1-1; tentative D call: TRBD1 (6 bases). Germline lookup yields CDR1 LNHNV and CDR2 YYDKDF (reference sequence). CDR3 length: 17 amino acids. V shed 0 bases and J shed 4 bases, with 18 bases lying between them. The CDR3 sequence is CATSREQGSIFGTEAFF. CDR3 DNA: TGTGCCACCAGCAGAGAACAGGGTTCGATATTCGGCACTGAAGCTTTCTTT.

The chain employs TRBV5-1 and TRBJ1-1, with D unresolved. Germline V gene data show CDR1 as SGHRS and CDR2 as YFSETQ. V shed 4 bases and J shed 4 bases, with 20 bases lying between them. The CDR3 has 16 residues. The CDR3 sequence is CASSPPASGGGTEAFF. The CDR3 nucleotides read TGCGCCAGCAGCCCCCCGGCGTCCGGCGGTGGCACTGAAGCTTTCTTT.

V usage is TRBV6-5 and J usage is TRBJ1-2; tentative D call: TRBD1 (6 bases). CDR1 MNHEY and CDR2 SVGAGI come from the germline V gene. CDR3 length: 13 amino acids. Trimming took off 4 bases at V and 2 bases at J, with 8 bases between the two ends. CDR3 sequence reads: CASSWGTNYGYTF. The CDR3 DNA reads TGTGCCAGCAGTTGGGGGACAAACTATGGCTACACCTTC.

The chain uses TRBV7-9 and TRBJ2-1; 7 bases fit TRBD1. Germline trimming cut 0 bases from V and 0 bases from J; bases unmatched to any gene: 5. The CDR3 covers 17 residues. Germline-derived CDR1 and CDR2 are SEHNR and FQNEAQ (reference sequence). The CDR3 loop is CASSLADRVGSYNEQFF. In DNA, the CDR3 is TGTGCCAGCAGCTTAGCCGACAGGGTGGGCTCCTACAATGAGCAGTTCTTC.

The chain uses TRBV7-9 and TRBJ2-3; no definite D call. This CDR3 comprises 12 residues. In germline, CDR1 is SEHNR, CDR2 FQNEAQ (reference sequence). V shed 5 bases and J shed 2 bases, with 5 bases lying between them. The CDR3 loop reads CASSVPTDTQYF. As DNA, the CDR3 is TGTGCCAGCAGCGTCCCCACAGATACGCAGTATTTT.

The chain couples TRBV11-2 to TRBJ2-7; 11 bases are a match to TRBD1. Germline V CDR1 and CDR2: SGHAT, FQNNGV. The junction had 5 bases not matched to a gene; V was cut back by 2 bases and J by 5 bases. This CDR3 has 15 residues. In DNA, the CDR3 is TGTGCCAGCAGCTTAAGCGGACAGGGGGCGGACGAGCAGTACTTC. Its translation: CASSLSGQGADEQYF.

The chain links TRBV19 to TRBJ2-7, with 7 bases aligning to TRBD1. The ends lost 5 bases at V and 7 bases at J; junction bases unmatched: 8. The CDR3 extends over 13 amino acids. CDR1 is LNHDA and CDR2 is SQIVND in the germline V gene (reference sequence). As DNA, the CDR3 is TGTGCCAGTAGTCCGGGGACAGCCTGGGAGCAGTACTTC. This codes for CASSPGTAWEQYF.

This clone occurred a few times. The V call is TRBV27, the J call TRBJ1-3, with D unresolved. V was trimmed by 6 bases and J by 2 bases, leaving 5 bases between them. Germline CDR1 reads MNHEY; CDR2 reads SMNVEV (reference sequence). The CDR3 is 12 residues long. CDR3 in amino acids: CASRAPGNTIYF. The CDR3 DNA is TGTGCCAGCAGGGCCCCTGGAAACACCATATATTTT.

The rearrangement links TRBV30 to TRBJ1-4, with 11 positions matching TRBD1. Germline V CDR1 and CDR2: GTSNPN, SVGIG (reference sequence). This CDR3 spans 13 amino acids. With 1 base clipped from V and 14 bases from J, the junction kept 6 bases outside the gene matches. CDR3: CAWSAGTGGWLFF. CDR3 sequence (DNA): TGTGCCTGGAGTGCCGGGACAGGGGGTTGGCTGTTTTTT.

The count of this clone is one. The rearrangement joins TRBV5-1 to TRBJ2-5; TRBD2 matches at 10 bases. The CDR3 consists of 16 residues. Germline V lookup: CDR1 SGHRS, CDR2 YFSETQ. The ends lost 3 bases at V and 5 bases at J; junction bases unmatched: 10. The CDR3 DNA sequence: TGCGCCAGCAGCTCACGACTAGCGGGCCCATCGGAGACCCAGTACTTC. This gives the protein CASSSRLAGPSETQYF.

The CDR3 nucleotides read TGTGCCAGCAGCTTGGCGGGGGGGAGTCCGGACGAGCAGTACTTC. Translated: CASSLAGGSPDEQYF. This rearrangement joins TRBV5-4 to TRBJ2-7; the match to TRBD2 covers 8 bases. The CDR3 is 15 residues long. With V trimmed by 0 bases and J by 5 bases, 7 bases remained unmatched. The germline CDR1 and CDR2 sequences are SGHNT and YYREEE (reference sequence).

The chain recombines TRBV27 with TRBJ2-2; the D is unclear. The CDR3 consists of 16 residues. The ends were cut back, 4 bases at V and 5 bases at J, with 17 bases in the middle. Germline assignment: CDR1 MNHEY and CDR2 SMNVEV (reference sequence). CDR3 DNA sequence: TGTGCCAGCAGTTCGCCATCCGAGTTGGTGACCGGGGAGCTGTTTTTT. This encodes CASSSPSELVTGELFF.

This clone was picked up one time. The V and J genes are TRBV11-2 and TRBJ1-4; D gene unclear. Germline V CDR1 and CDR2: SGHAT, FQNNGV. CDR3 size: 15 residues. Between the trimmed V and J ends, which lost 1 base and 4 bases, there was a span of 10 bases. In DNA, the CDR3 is TGTGCCAGCAGCTTAGTTCCGGATCATAATGAAAAACTGTTTTTT. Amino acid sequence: CASSLVPDHNEKLFF.

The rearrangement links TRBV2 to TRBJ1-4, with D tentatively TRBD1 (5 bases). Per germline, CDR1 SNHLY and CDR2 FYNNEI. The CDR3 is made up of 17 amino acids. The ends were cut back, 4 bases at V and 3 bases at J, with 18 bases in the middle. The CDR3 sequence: CASSVVPGSSANEKLFF. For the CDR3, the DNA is TGTGCCAGCAGTGTTGTCCCAGGGTCTAGTGCTAATGAAAAACTGTTTTTT.

The CDR3 sequence is CASGLGEGAYHGYTF. CDR3 nucleotides: TGTGCTAGTGGTTTGGGGGAGGGGGCATATCATGGCTACACCTTC. The J gene is TRBJ1-2, the V gene TRBV12-5, with 7 nucleotides matching TRBD1. Germline CDR1 and CDR2: LGHNT and FRNRAP. Trimming took 1 base from V and 6 from J; bases not matched to a gene: 8. The length of the CDR3 is 15 residues.

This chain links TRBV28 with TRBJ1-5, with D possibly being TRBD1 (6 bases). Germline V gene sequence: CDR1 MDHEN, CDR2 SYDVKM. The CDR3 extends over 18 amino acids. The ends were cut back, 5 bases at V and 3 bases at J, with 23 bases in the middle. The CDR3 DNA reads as TGTGCCAGCAGTCAAACCGTGCTTAGAACAGGGTACAATCAGCCCCAGCATTTT. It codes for CASSQTVLRTGYNQPQHF.

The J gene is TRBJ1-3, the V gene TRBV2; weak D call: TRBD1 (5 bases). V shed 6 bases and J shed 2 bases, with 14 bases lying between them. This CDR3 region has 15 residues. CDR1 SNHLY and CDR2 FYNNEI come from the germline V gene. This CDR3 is CASREGHPAGNTIYF. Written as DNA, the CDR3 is TGTGCCAGCAGGGAGGGGCATCCGGCTGGAAACACCATATATTTT.

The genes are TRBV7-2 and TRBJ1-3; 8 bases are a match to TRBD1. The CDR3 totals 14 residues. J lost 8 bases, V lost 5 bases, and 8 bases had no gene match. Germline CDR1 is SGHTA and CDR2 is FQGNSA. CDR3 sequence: CASSTMDRVDTIYF. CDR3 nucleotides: TGTGCCAGCAGCACTATGGACAGGGTGGACACCATATATTTT.

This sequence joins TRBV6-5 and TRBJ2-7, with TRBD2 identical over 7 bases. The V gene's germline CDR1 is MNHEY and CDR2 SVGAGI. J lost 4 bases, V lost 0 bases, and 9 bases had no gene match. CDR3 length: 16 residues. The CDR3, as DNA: TGTGCCAGCAGTTACTCGACCGGGCTAGCGGAATACGAGCAGTACTTC. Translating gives CASSYSTGLAEYEQYF.

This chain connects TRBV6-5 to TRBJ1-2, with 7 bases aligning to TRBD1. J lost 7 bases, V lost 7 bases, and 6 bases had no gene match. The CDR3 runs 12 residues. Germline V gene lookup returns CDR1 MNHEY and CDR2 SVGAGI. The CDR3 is CASTDQGVGYTF. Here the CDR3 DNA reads TGTGCCAGCACCGACCAGGGGGTTGGCTACACCTTC.

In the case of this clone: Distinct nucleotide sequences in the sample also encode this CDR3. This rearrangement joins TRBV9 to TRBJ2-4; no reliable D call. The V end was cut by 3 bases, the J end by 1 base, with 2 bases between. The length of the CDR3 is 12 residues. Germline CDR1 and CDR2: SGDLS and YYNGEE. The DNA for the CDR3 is TGTGCCAGCAGCGGGGCCAAAAACATTCAGTACTTC. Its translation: CASSGAKNIQYF.

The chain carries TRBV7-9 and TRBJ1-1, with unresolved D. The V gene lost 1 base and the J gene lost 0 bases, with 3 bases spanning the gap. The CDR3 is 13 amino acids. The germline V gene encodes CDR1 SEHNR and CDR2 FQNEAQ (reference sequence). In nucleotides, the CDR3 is TGTGCCAGCAGCTTAGAGATGAACACTGAAGCTTTCTTT. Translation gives CASSLEMNTEAFF.